A selection of T cell receptor beta chains follows, all from one sample in a study of CD8+ T cells in alopecia areata. The table came from immunoSEQ multiplex PCR; TCRdb's copy has only in-frame clones and leaves some out. The sample consists of 180,000 or so clones, roughly 60% of them appearing once. This material consisted of CD4+ T cells sorted from blood, taken at week 0. These receptors all come from a human donor with alopecia areata. CDR3s include the opening cysteine and the closing phenylalanine or tryptophan.

>TRBV29-1|TRBJ2-7
CSVDLLGDRESQYF
>TRBV5-5|TRBJ2-1
CASSRNTGNEQFF
>TRBV9|TRBJ2-3
CASSTSGTLTDTQYF
>TRBV29-1|TRBJ2-7
CSVDRGRGYEQYF
>TRBV10-3|TRBJ1-2
CAISEPQGGYGYTF
>TRBV29-1|TRBJ1-5
CSVGDRGGSNQPQHF
>TRBV11-2|TRBJ2-5
CASSLAPGLAGQETQYF
>TRBV7-8|TRBJ2-7
CASSYSGTGGYEQYF
>TRBV7-2|TRBJ1-2
CASSFTGRYTF
>TRBV29-1|TRBJ2-1
CSSLWGTNEQFF
>TRBV4-3|TRBJ1-5
CASSQGGNSNQPQHF
>TRBV5-6|TRBJ2-3
CASSLVQATDTQYF
>TRBV28|TRBJ2-6
CASSLSTGKAGANVLTF
>TRBV28|TRBJ2-1
CASSSLRGNEQFF
>TRBV27|TRBJ1-2
CASVPYGGWNYGYTF
>TRBV6-5|TRBJ2-3
CASGTRGGTDTQYF
>TRBV14|TRBJ2-6
CASSPWGSYPRTGANVLTF
>TRBV30|TRBJ2-7
CAWSVGGEQYF
>TRBV29-1|TRBJ1-1
CSVAGGNTEAFF
>TRBV2|TRBJ2-4
CASSRLAKNIQYF
>TRBV7-2|TRBJ2-2
CASSLGRGGTNTGELFF
>TRBV10-3|TRBJ2-1
CAITSDGPTHNEQFF
>TRBV5-1|TRBJ2-7
CASQDLTYEQYF
>TRBV2|TRBJ1-2
CASSDTGVDYGYTF
>TRBV29-1|TRBJ2-6
CSVSLTGSGANVLTF
>TRBV4-2|TRBJ2-5
CASSQDPPVAGGNAAQYF
>TRBV30|TRBJ2-4
CAWSPSTGGLNIQYF
>TRBV9|TRBJ2-1
CASSVASGGRSSYNEQFF
>TRBV29-1|TRBJ2-1
CSVLTESSYNEQFF
>TRBV29-1|TRBJ1-1
CSVLQGAVTEAFF
>TRBV28|TRBJ2-3
CASSADRARADTQYF
>TRBV29-1|TRBJ1-4
CSVPGQGANEKLFF
>TRBV6-1|TRBJ2-4
CASREGGKDIQYF
>TRBV7-2|TRBJ1-4
CASSTRRGNEKLFF
>TRBV30|TRBJ1-1
CAWSRGGLAFF
>TRBV29-1|TRBJ2-1
CSMGQGLYNEQFF
>TRBV11-2|TRBJ2-5
CASSFTQEETQYF
>TRBV30|TRBJ2-1
CAWSVISGEQFF
>TRBV4-1|TRBJ1-4
CASSQDGTSNEKLFF
>TRBV11-3|TRBJ2-1
CASSFEGTWGQFF
>TRBV18|TRBJ1-1
CASSPVQGNTEAFF
>TRBV29-1|TRBJ1-2
CSVGSDYGYTF
>TRBV4-2|TRBJ2-7
CASSQVGDSYEQYF
>TRBV5-1|TRBJ1-5
CASSFGQGDQPQHF
>TRBV18|TRBJ2-5
CASSPNRGVEETQYF
>TRBV15|TRBJ2-3
CATSRVVGGGQYF
>TRBV5-1|TRBJ1-1
CASSLREGGSTEAFF
>TRBV2|TRBJ2-7
CASNWSYEQYF